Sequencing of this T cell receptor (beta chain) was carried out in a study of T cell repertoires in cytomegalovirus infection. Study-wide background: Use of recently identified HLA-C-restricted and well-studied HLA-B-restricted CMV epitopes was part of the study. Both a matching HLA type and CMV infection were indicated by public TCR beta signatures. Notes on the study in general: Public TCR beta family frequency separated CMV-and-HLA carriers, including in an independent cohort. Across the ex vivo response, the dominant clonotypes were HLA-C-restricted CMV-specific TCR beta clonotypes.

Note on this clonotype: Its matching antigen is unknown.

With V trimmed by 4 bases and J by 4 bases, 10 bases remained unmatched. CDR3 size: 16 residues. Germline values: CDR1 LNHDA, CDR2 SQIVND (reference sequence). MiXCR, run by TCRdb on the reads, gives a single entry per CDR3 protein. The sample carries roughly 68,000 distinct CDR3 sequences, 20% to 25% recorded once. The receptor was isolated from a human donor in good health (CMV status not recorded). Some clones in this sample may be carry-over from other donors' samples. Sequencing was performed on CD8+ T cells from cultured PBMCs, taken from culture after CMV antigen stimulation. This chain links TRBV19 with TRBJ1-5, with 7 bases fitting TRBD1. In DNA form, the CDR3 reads TGTGCCAGTAGTACCGCAGGGACAGTCTCAAATCAGCCCCAGCATTTT. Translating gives CASSTAGTVSNQPQHF.